Sequencing of this T cell receptor (beta chain) was carried out in a study of ipilimumab plus nivolumab after autologous stem cell transplantation (dated by TCRdb to the early 2020s). Looking at the study overall: A median of about 5 ipilimumab doses and roughly eight nivolumab doses was received by trial patients. Both primary refractory and relapsed disease were represented in the DLBCL cohort, where 18-month progression-free survival was approximately 87% and 28%, respectively. Patients undergoing autologous transplant for high-risk diffuse large B cell lymphoma, mature T cell lymphoma, or multiple myeloma were enrolled in the trial. The intent-to-treat population of the trial was made up of a few dozen patients.

Notes on this clone: Which antigen it targets is not known. No clone much larger than this one lies a single base away; base qualities are absent.

Checkpoint therapy began 14 to 28 days after autologous transplant, with ipilimumab given at 1 mg/kg intravenously on day 1 of selected weeks. Patients received nivolumab at 3 mg/kg intravenously on day 1 of weeks 1, 4, 7, 10, and every two weeks through week 26. This Phase Ib clinical trial tested ipilimumab plus nivolumab, a combined checkpoint inhibition, as consolidation after autologous stem cell transplantation. Results the study describes overall, beyond this receptor: Combined checkpoint inhibition as post-transplant consolidation was concluded by the authors to appear tolerable. The authors stated that profiles of the T cell receptor repertoire, regulatory T cell phenotype and gut microbiota provided a biologic rationale for studying this approach further.

CDR1 is given as SGHRS and CDR2 as YFSETQ, both from the germline V gene. The CDR3 contains 16 residues, cysteine and phenylalanine counted. CDR3 DNA is the only sequence kept; it has 48 bases, read in frame from the first base. V is pruned by 4 bases and J by 5 bases, leaving 11 bases of the junction without a gene match. The library was made by the immunoSEQ multiplex PCR assay. TCRdb's version of the immuneACCESS table is confined to in-frame rearrangements and falls short of the full clone set. An unresolved V gene accounts for under half of the shortfall where checked; the remainder is of unknown origin. The sample yields some 24,000 clones; around 83% were counted once. The top ten hold 4% to 6% of the sample.

The V gene is TRBV5-1 and the J gene is TRBJ2-1; 8 central bases correspond to TRBD1. Material: PBMCs, obtained in a trial of ipilimumab plus nivolumab as post-transplant consolidation. The sequence was obtained from a male donor with diffuse large B-cell lymphoma. The nucleotides read TGCGCCAGCAGCCCAATCACAGGGGGGCCCCACAATGAGCAGTTCTTC. Protein translation: CASSPITGGPHNEQFF.